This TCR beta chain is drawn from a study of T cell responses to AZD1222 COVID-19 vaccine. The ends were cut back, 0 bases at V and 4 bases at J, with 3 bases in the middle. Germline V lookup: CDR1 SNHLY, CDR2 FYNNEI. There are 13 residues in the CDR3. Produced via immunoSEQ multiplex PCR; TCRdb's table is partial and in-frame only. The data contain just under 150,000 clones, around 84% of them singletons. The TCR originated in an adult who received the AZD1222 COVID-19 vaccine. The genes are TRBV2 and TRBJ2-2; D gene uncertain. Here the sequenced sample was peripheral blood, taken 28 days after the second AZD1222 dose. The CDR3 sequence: CASSEAGTGELFF. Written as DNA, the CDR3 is TGTGCCAGCAGTGAAGCGGGCACCGGGGAGCTGTTTTTT.